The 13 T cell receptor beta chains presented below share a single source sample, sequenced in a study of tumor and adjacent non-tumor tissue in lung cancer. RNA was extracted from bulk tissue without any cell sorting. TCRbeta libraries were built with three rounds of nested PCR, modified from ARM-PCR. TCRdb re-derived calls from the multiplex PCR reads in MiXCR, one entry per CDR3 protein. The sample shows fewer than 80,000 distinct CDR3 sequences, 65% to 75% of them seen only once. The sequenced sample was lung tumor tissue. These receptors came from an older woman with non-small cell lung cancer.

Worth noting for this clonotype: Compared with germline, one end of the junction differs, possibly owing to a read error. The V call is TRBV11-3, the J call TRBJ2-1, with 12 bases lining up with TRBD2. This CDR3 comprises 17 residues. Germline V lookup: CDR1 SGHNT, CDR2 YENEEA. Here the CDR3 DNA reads TGTACCAGCAGCTCGGGGACTAGCGGGCTCCCCTACAATGAGCAGTTCTTC. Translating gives CTSSSGTSGLPYNEQFF.

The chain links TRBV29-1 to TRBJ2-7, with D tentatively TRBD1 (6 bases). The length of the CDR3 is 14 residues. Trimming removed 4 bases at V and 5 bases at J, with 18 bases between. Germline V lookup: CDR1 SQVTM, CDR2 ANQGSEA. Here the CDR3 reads CSVAMGALGDEQYF. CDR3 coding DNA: TGCAGCGTTGCGATGGGGGCTTTGGGAGACGAGCAGTACTTC.

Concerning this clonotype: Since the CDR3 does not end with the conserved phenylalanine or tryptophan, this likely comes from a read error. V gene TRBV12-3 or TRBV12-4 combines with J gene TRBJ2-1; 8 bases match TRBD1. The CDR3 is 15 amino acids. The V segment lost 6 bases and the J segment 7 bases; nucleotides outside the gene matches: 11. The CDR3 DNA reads TGTGCCAGCAGACCAGGTGCAGGGGGCATTAATGAGCAGTTCCTC. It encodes CASRPGAGGINEQFL.

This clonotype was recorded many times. The CDR3 spells CASSIDRDYKVHEQFF. CDR3 DNA sequence: TGTGCCAGCAGTATTGACCGGGACTACAAGGTCCATGAGCAGTTCTTC. This rearrangement joins TRBV28 to TRBJ2-1; 7 nucleotides match TRBD2. This CDR3 has 16 amino acids. Germline V CDR1 and CDR2: MDHEN, SYDVKM. Trimming took 5 bases from V and 8 from J; bases not matched to a gene: 15.

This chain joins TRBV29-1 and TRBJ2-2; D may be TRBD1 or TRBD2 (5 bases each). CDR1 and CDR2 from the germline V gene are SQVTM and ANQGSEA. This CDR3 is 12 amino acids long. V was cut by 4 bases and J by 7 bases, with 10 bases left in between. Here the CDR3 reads CSVVGDDGELFF. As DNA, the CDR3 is TGCAGCGTTGTCGGGGACGACGGGGAGCTGTTTTTT.

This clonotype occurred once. In DNA form, the CDR3 reads TGCGCCAGCAGCCGCGGGATAGGGATGAGCACAGATACGCAGTATTTT. The encoded protein is CASSRGIGMSTDTQYF. This chain connects TRBV4-1 to TRBJ2-3; tentatively, D is TRBD2 (6 bases). Trimming took 4 bases from V and 0 from J, leaving 14 bases between them. The CDR3 consists of 16 residues. CDR1 is MGHRA, CDR2 YSYEKL, per germline.

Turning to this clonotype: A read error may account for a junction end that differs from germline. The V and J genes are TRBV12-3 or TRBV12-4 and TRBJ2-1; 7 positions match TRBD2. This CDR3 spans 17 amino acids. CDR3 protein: CDSSLAKSGEGGNERFF. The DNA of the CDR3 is TGTGACAGCAGTTTAGCCAAGTCGGGGGAGGGAGGTAATGAGCGGTTCTTC.

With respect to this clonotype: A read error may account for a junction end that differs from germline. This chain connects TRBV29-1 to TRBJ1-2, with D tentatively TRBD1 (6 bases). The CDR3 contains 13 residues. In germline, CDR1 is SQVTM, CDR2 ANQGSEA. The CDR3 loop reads CSVGHPERDSYIF. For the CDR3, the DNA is TGCAGCGTGGGACATCCGGAACGGGATAGCTACATCTTC.

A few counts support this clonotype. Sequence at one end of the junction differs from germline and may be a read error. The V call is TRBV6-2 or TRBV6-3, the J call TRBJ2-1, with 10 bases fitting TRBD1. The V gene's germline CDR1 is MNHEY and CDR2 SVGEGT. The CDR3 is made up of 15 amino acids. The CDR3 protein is CVSSRTGTGEGEQLF. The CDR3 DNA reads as TGTGTCAGCAGCAGAACCGGGACAGGGGAGGGTGAGCAGCTCTTC.

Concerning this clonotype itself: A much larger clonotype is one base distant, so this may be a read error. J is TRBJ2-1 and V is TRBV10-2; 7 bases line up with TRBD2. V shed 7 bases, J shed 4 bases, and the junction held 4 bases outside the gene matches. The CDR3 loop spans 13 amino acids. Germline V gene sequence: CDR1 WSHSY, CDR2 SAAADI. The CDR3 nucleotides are TGCGCCAGCATGGCGGGAGTATACAATGAGCAGTTCTTC. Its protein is CASMAGVYNEQFF.

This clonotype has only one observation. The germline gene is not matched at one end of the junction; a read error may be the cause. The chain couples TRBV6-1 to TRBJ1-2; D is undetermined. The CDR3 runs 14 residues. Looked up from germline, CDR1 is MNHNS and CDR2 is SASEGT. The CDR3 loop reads CASSETEDNCGYTF. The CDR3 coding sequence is TGTGCCAGTAGTGAAACGGAGGATAACTGTGGCTACACCTTC.

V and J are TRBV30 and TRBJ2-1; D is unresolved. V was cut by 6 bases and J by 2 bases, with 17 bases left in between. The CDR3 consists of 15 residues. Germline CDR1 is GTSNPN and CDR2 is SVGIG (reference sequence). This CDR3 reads CACTSVRIPYNEQFF. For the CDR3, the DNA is TGTGCCTGCACTTCCGTGAGGATCCCCTACAATGAGCAGTTCTTC.

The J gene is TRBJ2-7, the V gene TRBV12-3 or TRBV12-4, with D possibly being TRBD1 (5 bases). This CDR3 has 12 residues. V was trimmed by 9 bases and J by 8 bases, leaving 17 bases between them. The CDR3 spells CASTSQEYKQYF. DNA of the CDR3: TGTGCCAGTACCTCACAGGAGTACAAGCAGTACTTC.